These 29 T cell receptor beta chains came from one sample sequenced in a study of cytomegalovirus exposure and HLA in healthy donors. Amplification used 60 Vbeta primers and 13 Jbeta primers. Data came from immunoSEQ multiplex PCR; TCRdb stores just in-frame clones and leaves some out. This table has around 150,000 clones, around 83% appearing once. Material: PBMCs. These receptors all come from a man between 18 and 29 years old in good health and CMV-seropositive.

In this sample, this clone turned up a few times. The rearrangement links TRBV5-6 to TRBJ2-5; perhaps TRBD1 as D (6 bases). From germline, CDR1 is SGHDT and CDR2 YYEEEE. CDR3 size: 13 residues. Trimming pared 0 bases from V and 5 bases from J, leaving 8 bases between. The CDR3: CASSLGGPETQYF. The DNA of the CDR3 is TGTGCCAGCAGCTTGGGGGGGCCCGAGACCCAGTACTTC.

V and J are TRBV19 and TRBJ1-3; a possible D gene is TRBD1 (5 bases). Germline V lookup: CDR1 LNHDA, CDR2 SQIVND (reference sequence). Trimming pared 8 bases from V and 4 bases from J, leaving 15 bases between. This CDR3 has 14 amino acids. CDR3 in amino acids: CASFTGTVGNTIYF. CDR3 nucleotides: TGTGCCAGTTTTACAGGCACGGTCGGAAACACCATATATTTT.

This chain connects TRBV4-3 to TRBJ1-1, with 8 nucleotides matching TRBD1. J lost 3 bases, V lost 3 bases, and 6 bases had no gene match. The CDR3 is made up of 15 amino acids. Germline CDR1 and CDR2: LGHNA and YSLEER. The CDR3 protein is CASSQLQGVHTEAFF. The CDR3 nucleotides are TGCGCCAGCAGCCAGCTACAGGGGGTTCACACTGAAGCTTTCTTT.

This chain links TRBV19 with TRBJ1-1, with a weak D call TRBD1 (6 bases). Trimming removed 5 bases from V and 0 bases from J, with 13 bases in between. The length of the CDR3 is 15 residues. Germline V gene lookup returns CDR1 LNHDA and CDR2 SQIVND (reference sequence). This chain's CDR3 is CASSGWGGLNTEAFF. In DNA, the CDR3 is TGTGCCAGTAGTGGGTGGGGGGGCCTGAACACTGAAGCTTTCTTT.

Notes on this clone: The germline gene is not matched at one end of the junction; a read error may be the cause. Written as DNA, the CDR3 is TGTGCCAGCAGCTTAGGGGACAGGGGCTCCACTGGGGCCAACGGCCTGACTTTC. Its protein is CASSLGDRGSTGANGLTF. The V and J genes are TRBV7-6 and TRBJ2-6; 10 bases match TRBD1. CDR3 length: 18 residues. Germline V gene lookup returns CDR1 SGHVS and CDR2 FNYEAQ.

In this sample, this clone turned up a few times. The J gene is TRBJ2-3, the V gene TRBV20-1, with D perhaps matching TRBD2 (5 bases). V was shortened by 3 bases and J by 5 bases, with 6 bases between the two germline ends. The CDR3 is 11 amino acids. Per the germline V gene, CDR1 is DFQATT and CDR2 is SNEGSKA (reference sequence). CDR3 residues: CSAREVDTQYF. DNA for the CDR3: TGCAGTGCTAGGGAGGTAGATACGCAGTATTTT.

The chain couples TRBV29-1 to TRBJ1-1, with 7 positions matching TRBD1. V was clipped by 5 bases and J by 1 base; unmatched bases: 4. This CDR3 comprises 13 residues. Germline CDR1 SQVTM, CDR2 ANQGSEA. The CDR3 region has the DNA TGCAGCGTTATACAGGGGACGAACACTGAAGCTTTCTTT. This sequence encodes CSVIQGTNTEAFF.

This clone was seen only a few times. The chain has TRBV2 and TRBJ2-5; D may be TRBD1 (5 bases). Germline CDR1 SNHLY, CDR2 FYNNEI. The ends were cut back, 5 bases at V and 4 bases at J, with 11 bases in the middle. CDR3 size: 13 residues. CDR3 DNA: TGTGCCAGCAGTATAAACACAGGAGAGACCCAGTACTTC. Protein product: CASSINTGETQYF.

V and J are TRBV5-4 and TRBJ1-1, with a tentative D call TRBD1 (5 bases). The CDR3 runs 13 residues. V was shortened by 3 bases and J by 2 bases, with 8 bases between the two germline ends. Germline CDR1 SGHNT, CDR2 YYREEE (reference sequence). CDR3 DNA sequence: TGTGCCAGCAGCTCGGGGACTAACACTGAAGCTTTCTTT. It translates to CASSSGTNTEAFF.

The chain carries TRBV4-3 and TRBJ2-7; TRBD1 matches 7 bases. Per the germline V gene, CDR1 is LGHNA and CDR2 is YSLEER. The length of the CDR3 is 16 residues. V gave up 0 bases and J gave up 0 bases; unmatched junction bases: 5. Here the CDR3 DNA reads TGCGCCAGCAGCCAAGATCTGAGGGGGCTCTCCTACGAGCAGTACTTC. Its protein product is CASSQDLRGLSYEQYF.

The chain is built from TRBV7-6 and TRBJ1-6; TRBD1 might be the D (6 bases). Deletions cut 2 bases from V and 5 bases from J, with 13 bases between. The CDR3 runs to 16 residues. Germline CDR1 and CDR2: SGHVS and FNYEAQ. CDR3 DNA: TGTGCCAGCAGCTTAATTGTTGGGACAAATAATTCACCCCTCCACTTT. Amino acid sequence: CASSLIVGTNNSPLHF.

This rearrangement joins TRBV7-2 to TRBJ2-1; 11 bases line up with TRBD2. The germline gives CDR1 SGHTA, CDR2 FQGNSA. J was trimmed by 4 bases and V by 5 bases; bases with no gene match: 10. This CDR3 has 17 residues. The CDR3 nucleotides read TGTGCCAGCAGCCTTTATCCTAGCGGGGGGTCGTACAATGAGCAGTTCTTC. It yields the protein CASSLYPSGGSYNEQFF.

The V gene is TRBV10-2, the J gene TRBJ2-1; D is unclear. Trimming stripped 9 bases from V and 5 bases from J, with 5 bases between. Per germline, CDR1 WSHSY and CDR2 SAAADI. The CDR3 length is 10 residues. The CDR3 loop reads CASSDNEQFF. The CDR3 coding sequence is TGCGCCAGTTCCGACAATGAGCAGTTCTTC.

The genes are TRBV7-2 and TRBJ1-1, with TRBD1 matching over 9 bases. Germline CDR1 is SGHTA and CDR2 is FQGNSA. V lost 0 bases and J lost 5; bases outside the gene matches: 13. The CDR3 spans 18 residues. Written as DNA, the CDR3 is TGTGCCAGCAGCTTAGCGTCTTGGGCACAGGGGGCAAGTACTGAAGCTTTCTTT. Translation gives CASSLASWAQGASTEAFF.

The chain joins TRBV5-1 to TRBJ2-2, with a weak D call TRBD1 (5 bases). Germline assignment: CDR1 SGHRS and CDR2 YFSETQ. This CDR3 is built from 14 residues. V was shortened by 2 bases and J by 2 bases, with 7 bases between the two germline ends. The CDR3 DNA reads as TGCGCCAGCAGCTTACAGGCTAACACCGGGGAGCTGTTTTTT. It is translated as CASSLQANTGELFF.

J is TRBJ2-1 and V is TRBV9; TRBD2 matches 9 bases. V was pared by 0 bases and J by 1 base, with 11 bases of the junction left unmatched. The CDR3 is 19 amino acids. The germline CDR1 and CDR2 sequences are SGDLS and YYNGEE. CDR3 bases: TGTGCCAGCAGCGTAGCTTTCGGCGGGGGGGCGGGATCCTACAATGAGCAGTTCTTC. It codes for CASSVAFGGGAGSYNEQFF.

This clone was recorded only once. The chain employs TRBV5-1 and TRBJ1-6; D unresolved. V was cut by 0 bases and J by 4 bases, with 8 bases left in between. Germline V lookup: CDR1 SGHRS, CDR2 YFSETQ. The length of the CDR3 is 15 residues. The CDR3 region has the DNA TGCGCCAGCAGCTTGGAGACGGGTTATAATTCACCCCTCCACTTT. Its protein is CASSLETGYNSPLHF.

The rearrangement uses TRBV30 and TRBJ1-4, with 7 bases identical to TRBD1. V shed 0 bases and J 5 bases; nucleotides not matched to a gene: 9. Germline loops: CDR1 GTSNPN, CDR2 SVGIG (reference sequence). CDR3 length equals 16 residues. CDR3 amino acids: CAWSVPLTGSNEKLFF. CDR3 coding DNA: TGTGCCTGGAGTGTACCCCTGACAGGGAGCAATGAAAAACTGTTTTTT.

The rearrangement uses TRBV18 and TRBJ1-1, with 9 bases aligning to TRBD1. Per germline, CDR1 KGHSH and CDR2 LQKENI. The V segment lost 2 bases and the J segment 4 bases; nucleotides outside the gene matches: 2. The CDR3 totals 14 residues. As DNA, the CDR3 is TGTGCCAGCTCACCAGGACAGGGGTTCACTGAAGCTTTCTTT. It encodes CASSPGQGFTEAFF.

The CDR3 loop is CASSLGSWAGARFF. CDR3 DNA: TGTGCCAGCAGCTTAGGATCTTGGGCAGGGGCGAGGTTCTTC. This sequence joins TRBV7-8 and TRBJ2-1; TRBD1 might be the D (6 bases). CDR1 and CDR2 from the germline V gene are SGHVS and FQNEAQ. Trimming cost V 1 base and J 15 bases, with 19 bases left between them. This CDR3 is built from 14 residues.

The chain has TRBV7-9 and TRBJ2-2; 9 nucleotides align to TRBD1. V dropped 7 bases and J dropped 5; count of bases not matched to a gene: 2. The CDR3 spans 13 residues. Per the germline V gene, CDR1 is SEHNR and CDR2 is FQNEAQ (reference sequence). The CDR3 DNA sequence: TGTGCCAGCACCGGACAGGGGACCGGGGAGCTGTTTTTT. Encoded protein: CASTGQGTGELFF.

The J gene is TRBJ1-4, the V gene TRBV6-1; D might be TRBD1 (5 bases). The CDR3 is 12 amino acids. Germline lookup yields CDR1 MNHNS and CDR2 SASEGT. The ends were cut back, 6 bases at V and 6 bases at J, with 8 bases in the middle. The CDR3 nucleotides read TGTGCCAGCAGCCTAGGGGATGAAAAACTGTTTTTT. Translated, it gives CASSLGDEKLFF.

This clone was detected a few times. The chain is built from TRBV11-3 and TRBJ1-1; D is ambiguous. V dropped 1 base and J dropped 2 bases, with 5 bases sitting between them. Germline CDR1 and CDR2: SGHNT and YENEEA. The CDR3 loop spans 13 amino acids. CDR3 sequence reads: CASSLVSNTEAFF. In DNA, the CDR3 is TGTGCCAGCAGCTTAGTCTCTAACACTGAAGCTTTCTTT.

The J gene is TRBJ1-3, the V gene TRBV20-1; D perhaps matches TRBD1 (5 bases). In germline, CDR1 is DFQATT, CDR2 SNEGSKA (reference sequence). The CDR3 consists of 11 residues. Trimming stripped 5 bases from V and 4 bases from J, with 6 bases between. The CDR3 spells CSAPGGNTIYF. The CDR3 coding sequence is TGCAGTGCTCCAGGGGGAAACACCATATATTTT.

The chain couples TRBV9 to TRBJ1-2; D may be TRBD1 (5 bases). Trimming removed 4 bases from V and 7 bases from J, with 20 bases in between. CDR1 and CDR2 from the germline V gene are SGDLS and YYNGEE. This CDR3 has 15 amino acids. The CDR3 DNA reads TGTGCCAGCAGCCCTCCATCAGGGTGGATAGGTGGCTACACCTTC. Protein sequence: CASSPPSGWIGGYTF.

The V gene is TRBV7-9, the J gene TRBJ1-1; D not resolved. The CDR3 covers 13 residues. The germline V gene encodes CDR1 SEHNR and CDR2 FQNEAQ (reference sequence). Trimming cost V 1 base and J 6 bases, with 9 bases left between them. The CDR3 DNA follows: TGTGCCAGCAGCTTAGTCGGGCGGGCTGAAGCTTTCTTT. Protein product: CASSLVGRAEAFF.

The chain joins TRBV13 to TRBJ2-3, with D unclear. Germline-derived CDR1 and CDR2 are PRHDT and FYEKMQ (reference sequence). V was shortened by 1 base and J by 0 bases, with 11 bases between the two germline ends. The CDR3 is made up of 16 amino acids. The DNA of the CDR3 is TGTGCCAGCAGCTTAGCATACTTAGCTAGCACAGATACGCAGTATTTT. Residues: CASSLAYLASTDTQYF.

This chain links TRBV15 with TRBJ1-3; weak D call: TRBD1 (5 bases). V lost 0 bases, J lost 0 bases, and 18 bases lay in between. Germline V gene sequence: CDR1 LNHNV, CDR2 YYDKDF (reference sequence). The length of the CDR3 is 19 residues. CDR3 nucleotide sequence: TGTGCCACCAGCAGAGATTATTTCCCCGGCCAGGGCTCTGGAAACACCATATATTTT. Its protein is CATSRDYFPGQGSGNTIYF.

The chain carries TRBV6-5 and TRBJ2-2; the D is unclear. CDR3 length: 14 residues. CDR1 and CDR2 (germline): MNHEY, SVGAGI. Trimming took off 7 bases at V and 6 bases at J, with 15 bases between the two ends. CDR3 sequence reads: CASTAEEHPGELFF. The CDR3 DNA is TGTGCCAGCACCGCGGAAGAGCATCCCGGGGAGCTGTTTTTT.